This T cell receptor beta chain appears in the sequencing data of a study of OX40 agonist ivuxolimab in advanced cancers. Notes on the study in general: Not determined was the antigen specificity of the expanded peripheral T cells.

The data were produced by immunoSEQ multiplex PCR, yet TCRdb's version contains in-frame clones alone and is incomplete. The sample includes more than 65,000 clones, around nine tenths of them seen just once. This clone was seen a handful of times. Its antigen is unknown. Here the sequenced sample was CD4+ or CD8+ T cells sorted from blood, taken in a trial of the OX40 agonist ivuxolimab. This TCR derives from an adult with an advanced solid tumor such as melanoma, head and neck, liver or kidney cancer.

In nucleotides, the CDR3 is TGTGCCAGCAGCTTAAACCGGAACACTGAAGCTTTCTTT. This gives the protein CASSLNRNTEAFF. The chain couples TRBV7-2 to TRBJ1-1; no definite D call. The CDR3 runs to 13 residues. Germline V gene sequence: CDR1 SGHTA, CDR2 FQGNSA. The V and J ends lost 2 bases and 1 base respectively, with 5 bases between them.